This entry is about one T cell receptor (beta chain). Its antigen remains undetermined. Base qualities are not at hand, and no much larger clone is one base apart. This sample was taken from a study of OX40 agonist ivuxolimab in advanced cancers. Study-wide context: The costimulatory receptor OX40 (CD134) was targeted by ivuxolimab, a fully human IgG2 agonistic monoclonal antibody. Intravenous ivuxolimab was administered to patients every 2 weeks at six dose levels: 0.01, 0.1, 0.3, 1.5, 3 and 10 mg/kg. Of the roughly 51 dose-escalation patients, hepatocellular carcinoma was present in around 20, melanoma in approximately 15, renal cell carcinoma in 9 and head and neck cancer in 9. In the dose-escalation cohort, nearly 85% of patients were male, and the mean age was roughly 60 years with a range of roughly 20 to 85. Patients were allowed to have had prior anti-PD-1, anti-PD-L1 or anti-CTLA-4 therapy, and approximately 41% of the dose-escalation patients had previously received checkpoint inhibitors. Partial responses occurred in three dose-escalation patients, of whom one had hepatocellular carcinoma and two had cutaneous melanoma. The point of sequencing TCRbeta in the periphery was to test whether ivuxolimab changed TCR sequence diversity and drove clonal T-cell expansion. The monotherapy dose-escalation portion (N of about 50 patients) of the phase I ivuxolimab trial is reported in the paper. Overall results and qualifications from the work: At doses from 0.1 to 3.0 mg/kg, clonal expansion was seen in both CD4+ and CD8+ blood T cells between baseline and week 6. Low levels of normalized T-cell clonal expansion were also seen in some patients who did not respond. After ivuxolimab, more expanded clones were found on average in CD8+ T cells than in CD4+ T cells. In partial responders in the 0.1-3.0 mg/kg groups, normalized peripheral clonal expansion was found to be among the lowest, especially among CD8+ T cells. The antigen specificity of the peripheral T cells that underwent clonal expansion was not determined.

V is cut by 6 bases and J by 3 bases, and the space between the germline ends is 12 bases. Its CDR3 holds 13 amino acids, cysteine through phenylalanine. Only the CDR3 region is kept as DNA, spanning 39 bases read in frame from base 1. The germline V gene supplies CDR1 SQVTM and CDR2 ANQGSEA. The trial excluded patients who had a history of autoimmune disease or were on systemic immunosuppression. In every dose cohort, peripheral blood was drawn for TCR sequencing at baseline, cycle 4 day 1, and cycle 7 day 1. Samples were obtained from an open-label, multicenter, first-in-human phase I dose-escalation trial of ivuxolimab. Adults with locally advanced or metastatic melanoma, renal cell, hepatocellular, or head and neck squamous cell carcinoma were enrolled in the trial. Before TCR sequencing, CD4+ and CD8+ T cells were separately sorted from peripheral blood. For sequencing of the TCRbeta CDR3 region, genomic DNA was extracted from the sorted cells. The immunoSEQ Assay was used to sequence the TCRbeta CDR3 regions. TCRdb stores this immuneACCESS table with in-frame sequences only. Part of the clones is absent; in the studies checked, under half of the shortfall reflects unresolved V genes, and no reason is known for the rest. This sample has 55,000 to 70,000 clones in its table, and 75% to 90% of those were observed once. The ten top clones hold 2.5% to 4% of the sample.

Sequencing was performed on CD4+ or CD8+ T cells sorted from blood, taken in a trial of the OX40 agonist ivuxolimab. This receptor was obtained from an adult with an advanced solid tumor such as melanoma, head and neck, liver or kidney cancer. The V gene is TRBV29-1 and the J gene is TRBJ1-5, with a tentative D gene TRBD1 over 6 matching bases. DNA sequence: TGCAGCGTCAGGGGAGGGATCAATCAGCCCCAGCATTTT. This sequence encodes CSVRGGINQPQHF. The CDR3, completed at both ends by the reference TRBV29-1 and TRBJ1-5 genes, gives the full variable domain SAVISQKPSRDICQRGTSLTIQCQVDSQVTMMFWYRQQPGQSLTLIATANQGSEATYESGFVIDKFPISRPNLTFSTLTVSNMSPEDSSIYLCSVRGGINQPQHFGDGTRLSIL.